The rows below give T cell receptor beta chains drawn from one sample of a study of blood T cell repertoires in COVID-19. Method: immunoSEQ multiplex PCR; TCRdb's copy keeps in-frame clones and lacks some. Of approximately 160,000 clones listed, approximately 95% are singletons. The sample consisted of peripheral blood. The receptors were sampled from a woman in her sixties with COVID-19, enrolled during active disease. The conserved cysteine and the conserved F or W are not part of the CDR3 here. The order of the fields is V gene, CDR3 protein.

TRBV15,ATSGILAGEGYEQY
TRBV4-3,ASSQDNRAHYGYT
TRBV19,ASSSAGGGYEQY
TRBV5-1,ASSLPRDNSPLH
TRBV2,ASRIDRDGYGYT
TRBV2,ASIRTDLSSPLH
TRBV12-3/TRBV12-4,ASSAGLGGYT
TRBV6-6,ASSYSAGDTEAF
TRBV5-1,ASSSGQTSGNTIY
TRBV5-1,ASSWTPTNTGELF
TRBV5-1,ASSLDRGLNTEAF
TRBV10-2,ASSDQGPTNSPLH
TRBV7-9,ASSPPLTFVNGYT
TRBV7-3,ASSLNGRVMSEAF
TRBV6-5,ASSSGGTASEQF
TRBV7-2,ASSLVARTITGELF
TRBV5-1,ASSPGPSGGPDQPQH
TRBV30,ASHRTGGNSPLH
TRBV7-2,ASSLQGNRDNEQF
TRBV27,ASSPSPGGGFNEQF
TRBV10-3,AISATGQDYGYT
TRBV7-8,ASSRAPGWPINTEAF
TRBV10-3,AISESGPMSTEAF
TRBV14,ASSLGQMNTEAF
TRBV5-1,ASSSPGNTEAF
TRBV5-6,ASSWGRGKYSNQPQH
TRBV7-9,ASSLRRDYGYT
TRBV5-1,ASAGGAVWNTEAF
TRBV7-8,ASSLRVDGSGYT
TRBV27,ASSLHGQPNYGYT
TRBV7-9,ASSQDSYGYT